Included here is one T cell receptor beta chain sequence, with context. TCRdb re-called the 5' RACE reads through MiXCR, storing one row per CDR3 protein. Here the sample spans around 350,000 distinct CDR3 sequences, roughly 10% being singletons. The sample is drawn from a study of T cells after yellow fever vaccination. Trimming removed 0 bases from V and 1 base from J, with 7 bases in between. CDR1 is MNHNS and CDR2 is SASEGT in the germline V gene. There are 14 residues in the CDR3. V is TRBV6-1 and J is TRBJ2-7; D is uncertain. The sample consisted of PBMCs, taken on the day of the first yellow fever vaccination. The receptor's source is a man in his late teens or twenties who received the YFV17D yellow fever vaccine. CDR3: CASSEAGGSYEQYV. In DNA, the CDR3 is TGTGCCAGCAGTGAAGCGGGCGGATCCTACGAGCAGTACGTC.